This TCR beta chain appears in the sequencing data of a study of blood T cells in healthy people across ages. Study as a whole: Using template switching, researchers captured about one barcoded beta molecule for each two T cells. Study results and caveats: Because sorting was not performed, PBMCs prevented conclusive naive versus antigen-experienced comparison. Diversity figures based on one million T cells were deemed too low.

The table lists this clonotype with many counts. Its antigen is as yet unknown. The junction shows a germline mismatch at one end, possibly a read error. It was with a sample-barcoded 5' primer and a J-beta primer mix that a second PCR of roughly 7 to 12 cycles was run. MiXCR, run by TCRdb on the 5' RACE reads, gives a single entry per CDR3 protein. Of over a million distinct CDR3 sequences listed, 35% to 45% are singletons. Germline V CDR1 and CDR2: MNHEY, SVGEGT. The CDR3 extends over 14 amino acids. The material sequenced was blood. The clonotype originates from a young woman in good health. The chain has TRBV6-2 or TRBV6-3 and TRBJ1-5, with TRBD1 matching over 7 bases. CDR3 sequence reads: CASSSGGSNQPQHF. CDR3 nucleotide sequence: TGTGCCAGTAGTTCAGGGGGGAGCAATCAGCCCCAGCATTTT.